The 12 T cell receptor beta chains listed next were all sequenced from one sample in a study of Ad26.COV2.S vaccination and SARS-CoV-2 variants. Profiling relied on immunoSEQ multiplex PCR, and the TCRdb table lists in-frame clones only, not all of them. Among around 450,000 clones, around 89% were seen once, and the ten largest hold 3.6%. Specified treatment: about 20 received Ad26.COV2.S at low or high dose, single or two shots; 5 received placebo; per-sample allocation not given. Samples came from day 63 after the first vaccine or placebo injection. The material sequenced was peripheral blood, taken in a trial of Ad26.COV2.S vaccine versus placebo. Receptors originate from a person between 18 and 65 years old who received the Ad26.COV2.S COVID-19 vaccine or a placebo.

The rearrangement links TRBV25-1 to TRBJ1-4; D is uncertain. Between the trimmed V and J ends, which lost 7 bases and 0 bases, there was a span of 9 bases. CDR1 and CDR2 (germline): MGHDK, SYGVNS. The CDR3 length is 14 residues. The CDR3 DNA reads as TGTGCCAGCACCTCGTTTTCAACTAATGAAAAACTGTTTTTT. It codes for CASTSFSTNEKLFF.

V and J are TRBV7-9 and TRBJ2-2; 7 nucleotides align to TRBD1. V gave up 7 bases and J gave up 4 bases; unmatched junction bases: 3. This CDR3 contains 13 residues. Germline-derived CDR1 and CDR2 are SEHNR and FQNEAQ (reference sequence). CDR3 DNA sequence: TGTGCCAGCAAGGGGACAGTCACCGGGGAGCTGTTTTTT. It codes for CASKGTVTGELFF.

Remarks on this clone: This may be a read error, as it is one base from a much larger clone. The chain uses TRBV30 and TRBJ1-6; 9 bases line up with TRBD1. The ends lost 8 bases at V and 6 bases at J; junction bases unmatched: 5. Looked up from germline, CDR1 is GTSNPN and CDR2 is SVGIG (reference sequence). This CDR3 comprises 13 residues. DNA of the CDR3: TGTGCCACCAAGACAGGGGGTAATTCACCCCTCCACTTT. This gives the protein CATKTGGNSPLHF.

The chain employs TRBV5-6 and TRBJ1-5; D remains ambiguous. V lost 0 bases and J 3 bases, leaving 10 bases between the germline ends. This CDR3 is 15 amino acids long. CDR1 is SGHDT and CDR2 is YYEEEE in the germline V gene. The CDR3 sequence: CASSLGGPHNQPQHF. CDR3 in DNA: TGTGCCAGCAGCTTGGGCGGGCCCCACAATCAGCCCCAGCATTTT.

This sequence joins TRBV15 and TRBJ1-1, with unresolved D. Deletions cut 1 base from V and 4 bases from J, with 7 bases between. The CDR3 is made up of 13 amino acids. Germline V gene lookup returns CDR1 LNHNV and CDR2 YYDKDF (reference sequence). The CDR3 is CATSRGGITEAFF. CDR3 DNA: TGTGCCACCAGCAGAGGAGGGATCACTGAAGCTTTCTTT.

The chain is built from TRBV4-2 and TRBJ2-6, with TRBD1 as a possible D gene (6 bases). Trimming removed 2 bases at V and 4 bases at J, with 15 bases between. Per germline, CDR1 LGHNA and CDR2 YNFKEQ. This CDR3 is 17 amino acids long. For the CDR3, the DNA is TGTGCCAGCAGCCAAAGATACAGGGTCTCCGGGGCCAACGTCCTGACTTTC. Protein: CASSQRYRVSGANVLTF.

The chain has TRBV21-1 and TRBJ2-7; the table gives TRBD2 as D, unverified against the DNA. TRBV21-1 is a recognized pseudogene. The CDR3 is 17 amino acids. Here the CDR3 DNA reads TGTGCCAGCAGCAAAGCGCTCCGGACTAGCGGGGCCTACGAGCAGTACTTC. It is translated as CASSKALRTSGAYEQYF.

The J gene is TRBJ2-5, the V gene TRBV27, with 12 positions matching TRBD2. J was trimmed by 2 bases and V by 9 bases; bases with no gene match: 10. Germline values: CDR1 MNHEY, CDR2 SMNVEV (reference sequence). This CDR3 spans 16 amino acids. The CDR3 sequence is CASTLRLAGGQETQYF. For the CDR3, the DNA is TGTGCCAGTACCCTTCGCCTAGCGGGGGGGCAAGAGACCCAGTACTTC.

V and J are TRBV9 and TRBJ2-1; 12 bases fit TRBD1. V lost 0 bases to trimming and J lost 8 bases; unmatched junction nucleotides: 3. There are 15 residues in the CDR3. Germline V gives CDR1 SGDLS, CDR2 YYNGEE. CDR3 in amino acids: CASSVGGQGADEQFF. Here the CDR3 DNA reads TGTGCCAGCAGCGTAGGGGGACAGGGGGCCGATGAGCAGTTCTTC.

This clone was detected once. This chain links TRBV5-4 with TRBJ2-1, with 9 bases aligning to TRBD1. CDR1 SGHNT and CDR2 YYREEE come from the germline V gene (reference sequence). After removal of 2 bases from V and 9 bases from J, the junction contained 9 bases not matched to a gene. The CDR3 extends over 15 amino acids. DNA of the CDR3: TGTGCCAGCAGCTTAGCCCTACAGGGGGCGCGTGAGCAGTTCTTC. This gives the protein CASSLALQGAREQFF.

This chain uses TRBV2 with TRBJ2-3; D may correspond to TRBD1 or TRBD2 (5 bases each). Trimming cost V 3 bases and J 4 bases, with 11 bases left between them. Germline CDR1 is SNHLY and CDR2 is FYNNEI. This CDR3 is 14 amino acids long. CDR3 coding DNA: TGTGCCAGCAGTGATGAGAGGGGAGCAGATACGCAGTATTTT. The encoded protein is CASSDERGADTQYF.

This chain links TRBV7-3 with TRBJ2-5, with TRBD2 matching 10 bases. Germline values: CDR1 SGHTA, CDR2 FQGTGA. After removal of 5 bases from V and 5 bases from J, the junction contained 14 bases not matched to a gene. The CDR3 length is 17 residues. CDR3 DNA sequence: TGTGCCAGCAGCCCAATGACTAGCGGGCCTTCCGGGGAGACCCAGTACTTC. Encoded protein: CASSPMTSGPSGETQYF.